This T cell receptor beta chain was identified in a study of cytomegalovirus exposure and HLA in healthy donors. With respect to this clone: What it binds is unknown.

The study ran its PCR with 60 Vbeta and 13 Jbeta primers. Using immunoSEQ multiplex PCR, the repertoire was profiled, and TCRdb retains in-frame clones only, with some absent. The data hold under 200,000 clones, with roughly 82% observed a single time. CDR1 and CDR2 (germline): MNHEY, SVGAGI. Trimming took 5 bases from V and 1 from J, leaving 8 bases between them. The CDR3 runs 13 residues. Overall study results and limits: Earlier analysis yielded a pattern in which most TCR beta V segments were productive about 90% or about 30% of the time. The study flagged approximately 180 TCR beta chains as cytomegalovirus-associated. In a later analysis, DRB1 alleles had the most associated TCRs; HLA-C alleles the fewest.

This receptor was obtained from a man in his fifties or sixties in good health and CMV-seropositive. The rearrangement joins TRBV6-5 to TRBJ1-1; D gene ambiguous. The sequenced sample was PBMCs. The CDR3 reads CASSTGRNTEAFF. The CDR3 DNA follows: TGTGCCAGCAGTACGGGAAGGAACACTGAAGCTTTCTTT.